Listed below are T cell receptor beta chains from one sample, sequenced in a study of OX40 agonist ivuxolimab in advanced cancers. The protocol was immunoSEQ multiplex PCR, while the TCRdb copy is restricted to in-frame clones and leaves out a portion. Counted here are roughly 69,000 clones, 91% occurring once; the ten biggest clones make up roughly 1%. The starting material was CD4+ or CD8+ T cells sorted from blood, obtained in a trial of the OX40 agonist ivuxolimab. The receptors come from an adult with an advanced solid tumor such as melanoma, head and neck, liver or kidney cancer. The CDR3 runs from the conserved cysteine through the conserved F or W. A D gene is named only where the DNA matches it firmly. Not every row has a clone size; where given, it reads once, few, many or a size class.

-,TRBJ2-7,-,TRBV27,CASSLVGSYEQYF,TGTGCCAGCAGTTTGGTCGGCTCCTACGAGCAGTACTTC
-,TRBJ1-6,TRBD1,TRBV9,CASSVARGSNSPLHF,TGTGCCAGCAGCGTAGCCAGGGGGAGTAATTCACCCCTCCACTTT
-,TRBJ2-5,-,TRBV5-6,CASSLGRFQETQYF,TGTGCCAGCAGCTTGGGTCGGTTTCAAGAGACCCAGTACTTC
-,TRBJ2-1,-,TRBV19,CASSSPGKSSYNEQFF,TGTGCCAGTAGTTCCCCGGGTAAAAGCTCCTACAATGAGCAGTTCTTC
-,TRBJ2-2,TRBD2,TRBV5-1,CASSSRGRGGELFF,TGCGCCAGCAGCTCGAGAGGGAGGGGCGGGGAGCTGTTTTTT
-,TRBJ2-5,TRBD2,TRBV4-1,CASSRERGETQYF,TGCGCCAGCAGTCGAGAGCGGGGGGAGACCCAGTACTTC
few,TRBJ1-2,-,TRBV19,CASSLTVYGYTF,TGTGCCAGTAGTCTGACAGTCTATGGCTACACCTTC
-,TRBJ1-1,-,TRBV19,CASSIGRSSLVAFF,TGTGCCAGTAGTATAGGGAGGAGCTCCCTTGTGGCTTTCTTT
few,TRBJ2-5,-,TRBV11-2,CASSHQSDSYLETQYF,TGTGCCAGCAGCCACCAATCGGACAGTTATTTGGAAACCCAGTACTTC
once,TRBJ2-1,-,TRBV9,CASSGAMGGNEQFF,TGTGCCAGCAGCGGGGCCATGGGTGGCAATGAGCAGTTCTTC
-,TRBJ1-3,TRBD1,TRBV30,CAWTTGAGNTIYF,TGTGCCTGGACTACAGGGGCTGGAAACACCATATATTTT
-,TRBJ2-2,TRBD2,TRBV4-2,CASSQEGAGEGTGELFF,TGTGCCAGCAGCCAAGAGGGAGCGGGAGAAGGTACCGGGGAGCTGTTTTTT
-,TRBJ2-3,TRBD2,TRBV12-5,CASGSLAGYTDTQYF,TGTGCTAGTGGTTCACTAGCGGGGTACACAGATACGCAGTATTTT
-,TRBJ1-4,TRBD1,TRBV5-1,CASSRNRGTNEKLFF,TGCGCCAGCAGCCGAAACAGGGGGACTAATGAAAAACTGTTTTTT
-,TRBJ2-1,TRBD1,TRBV6-6,CASSYMGQGVNEQFF,TGTGCCAGCAGTTACATGGGACAGGGTGTAAATGAGCAGTTCTTC
once,TRBJ2-1,-,TRBV9,CASPRGLESSYNEQFF,TGTGCCAGCCCTAGAGGGCTGGAGAGCTCCTACAATGAGCAGTTCTTC
-,TRBJ1-3,-,TRBV11-2,CASSLDRGGNTIYF,TGTGCCAGCAGCTTAGATAGGGGAGGAAACACCATATATTTT
-,TRBJ1-6,-,TRBV19,CASSIGEGNSPLHF,TGTGCCAGTAGTATCGGTGAGGGGAATTCACCCCTCCACTTT
-,TRBJ1-3,-,TRBV7-8,CASSFVSDRGNTIYF,TGTGCCAGCAGCTTTGTCTCCGACAGAGGAAACACCATATATTTT
-,TRBJ2-3,TRBD2,TRBV11-3,CASSLRLAGVSDTQYF,TGTGCCAGCAGCTTACGACTAGCGGGAGTGTCAGATACGCAGTATTTT
-,TRBJ1-4,TRBD1,TRBV4-1,CASSQTGALNEKLFF,TGCGCCAGCAGCCAAACAGGGGCCCTAAATGAAAAACTGTTTTTT
once,TRBJ1-1,-,TRBV7-9,CASSLVWRGGTEAFF,TGTGCCAGCAGCTTAGTTTGGCGGGGGGGCACTGAAGCTTTCTTT
-,TRBJ1-5,-,TRBV27,CASSEFGPSPKKTHF,TGTGCCAGCAGTGAATTCGGGCCCAGTCCCAAAAAAACGCATTTT
-,TRBJ1-6,-,TRBV21-1,CASSKDLSQGSYNSPLHF,TGTGCCAGCAGCAAGGACCTTTCTCAGGGCTCCTATAATTCACCCCTCCACTTT
-,TRBJ2-6,TRBD1,TRBV25-1,CASRADREVWANVLTF,TGTGCCAGCAGAGCTGACAGGGAAGTCTGGGCCAACGTCCTGACTTTC
-,TRBJ2-1,-,TRBV4-1,CASSQANGGPNNEQFF,TGCGCCAGCAGCCAAGCGAACGGGGGACCTAACAATGAGCAGTTCTTC
-,TRBJ2-5,TRBD2,TRBV27,CASSPYGTTEETQYF,TGTGCCAGCAGTCCATACGGGACTACAGAAGAGACCCAGTACTTC
-,TRBJ1-2,TRBD1,TRBV6-4,CASSDSSPRQGVSGYTF,TGTGCCAGCAGTGACTCGAGTCCGCGGCAGGGGGTATCGGGCTACACCTTC
once,TRBJ2-7,-,TRBV9,CASSPLGVGFDEQYF,TGTGCCAGCAGCCCACTGGGAGTAGGTTTCGACGAGCAGTACTTC
-,TRBJ1-5,-,TRBV5-1,CASSLDGGPGSNQPQHF,TGCGCCAGCAGCTTGGACGGCGGTCCGGGGAGCAATCAGCCCCAGCATTTT
-,TRBJ1-2,TRBD1,TRBV2,CASKRQGAWNYGYTF,TGTGCCAGCAAGCGACAGGGGGCGTGGAACTATGGCTACACCTTC
-,TRBJ1-4,-,TRBV9,CASSVAPGQGREKLFF,TGTGCCAGCAGCGTAGCCCCGGGCCAAGGACGGGAAAAACTGTTTTTT
-,TRBJ2-5,-,TRBV15,CATSGVSVETQYF,TGTGCCACCAGCGGGGTATCGGTGGAGACCCAGTACTTC
few,TRBJ1-2,-,TRBV2,CASSEFETLSNGYTF,TGTGCCAGCAGTGAATTTGAAACCCTTTCCAATGGCTACACCTTC
-,TRBJ2-5,-,TRBV4-1,CASSPDEAGQETQYF,TGCGCCAGCAGCCCCGATGAGGCGGGGCAAGAGACCCAGTACTTC
-,TRBJ2-4,TRBD1,TRBV5-6,CASAQERQGLNIQYF,TGTGCCAGCGCACAGGAGAGACAGGGGCTAAACATTCAGTACTTC
-,TRBJ2-2,-,TRBV19,CASSPLGASGGELFF,TGTGCCAGTAGTCCGCTGGGGGCCTCTGGCGGGGAGCTGTTTTTT
-,TRBJ2-1,-,TRBV5-1,CASSLVQMSSYNEQFF,TGCGCCAGCAGCTTGGTACAGATGAGCTCCTACAATGAGCAGTTCTTC
-,TRBJ2-3,-,TRBV6-1,CASTNGDTQYF,TGTGCCAGCACCAATGGAGATACGCAGTATTTT
-,TRBJ2-1,-,TRBV9,CASSVADPGGYNEQFF,TGTGCCAGCAGCGTAGCGGACCCCGGAGGTTACAATGAGCAGTTCTTC
-,TRBJ2-5,TRBD1,TRBV7-8,CASSFRFPGGRQETQYF,TGTGCCAGCAGCTTTAGGTTCCCAGGGGGCCGTCAAGAGACCCAGTACTTC
-,TRBJ1-3,TRBD1,TRBV9,CASSAGQGNGNTIYF,TGTGCCAGCAGCGCCGGACAGGGGAACGGAAACACCATATATTTT
-,TRBJ2-1,TRBD1,TRBV5-6,CASSLVGTGFYNEQFF,TGTGCCAGCAGCTTGGTGGGGACAGGGTTCTACAATGAGCAGTTCTTC
-,TRBJ1-3,-,TRBV4-1,CASSQDGQTGNTIYF,TGCGCCAGCAGCCAAGATGGGCAGACTGGAAACACCATATATTTT
-,TRBJ2-3,TRBD2,TRBV6-5,CASRREARTDTQYF,TGTGCCAGCCGGCGGGAGGCTAGGACAGATACGCAGTATTTT